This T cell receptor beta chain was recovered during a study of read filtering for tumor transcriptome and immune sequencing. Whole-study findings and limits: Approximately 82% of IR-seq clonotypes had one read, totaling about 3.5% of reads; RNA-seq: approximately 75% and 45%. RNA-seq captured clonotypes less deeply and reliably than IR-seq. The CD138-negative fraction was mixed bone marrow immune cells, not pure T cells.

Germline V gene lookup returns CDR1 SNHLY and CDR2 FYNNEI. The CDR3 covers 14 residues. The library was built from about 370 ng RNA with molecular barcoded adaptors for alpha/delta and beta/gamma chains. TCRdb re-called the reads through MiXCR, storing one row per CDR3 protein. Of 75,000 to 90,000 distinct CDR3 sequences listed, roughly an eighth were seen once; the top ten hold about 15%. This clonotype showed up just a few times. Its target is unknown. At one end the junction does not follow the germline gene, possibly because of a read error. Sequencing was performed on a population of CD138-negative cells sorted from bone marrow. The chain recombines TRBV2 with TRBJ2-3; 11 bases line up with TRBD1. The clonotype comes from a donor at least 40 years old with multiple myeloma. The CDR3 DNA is TGTGCCAGCAGTGGGGACAGGGGGGCGGATAAGCAGTATTTT. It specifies CASSGDRGADKQYF.